This entry is about one TCR beta chain. Its antigen is still unknown. One end of the junction varies from germline; a read error may be responsible. These data come from a study of T cell responses to AZD1222 COVID-19 vaccine. Study-level background: Second-dose groups at about 4 or about 12 weeks were pooled. Findings and caveats of the study: Sampling that yielded the repertoires occurred only after the peak T cell response. Donors were largely white British and mainly female; clonal diversity was possibly underestimated.

Sequenced by immunoSEQ multiplex PCR; TCRdb stores in-frame clones only, minus some. Here the sample spans 150,000 to 200,000 clones, 90% to 95% being singletons. Germline lookup yields CDR1 LNHDA and CDR2 SQIVND (reference sequence). This CDR3 comprises 13 residues. Sequencing used peripheral blood, obtained on day 0 of AZD1222 vaccination. The rearrangement joins TRBV19 to TRBJ1-2; 7 positions match TRBD1. The sequence was collected from an adult in good health. The CDR3 DNA reads as TGTGCCAGTAATATACAGGGGAGCTATGGCTACACCTTC. Protein sequence: CASNIQGSYGYTF.